The clone carrying this T cell receptor (beta chain) was recorded a few times. This CDR3 spans 15 amino acids. Germline V lookup: CDR1 SGHDT, CDR2 YYEEEE. Trimming stripped 4 bases from V and 5 bases from J, with 18 bases between. TCRdb analysed the RT-PCR reads with MiXCR anew, one entry per CDR3 protein. The sample contains about 960,000 distinct CDR3 sequences, over 15% of which appear only once. These data belong to a study of patients and donors after allogeneic stem cell transplantation. This chain joins TRBV5-6 and TRBJ2-5; no reliable D call. The specimen sequenced was blood, either unsorted or a sorted T cell fraction (not recorded which). This receptor was taken from a human donor who was either an allogeneic HSCT recipient or a stem cell or donor lymphocyte infusion donor (not recorded which). It is not recorded whose cells these are; they may come from a transplant donor. The chain's CDR3 is CASSPQDRQWETQYF. The CDR3 nucleotides are TGTGCCAGCAGCCCACAAGATCGCCAATGGGAGACCCAGTACTTC.